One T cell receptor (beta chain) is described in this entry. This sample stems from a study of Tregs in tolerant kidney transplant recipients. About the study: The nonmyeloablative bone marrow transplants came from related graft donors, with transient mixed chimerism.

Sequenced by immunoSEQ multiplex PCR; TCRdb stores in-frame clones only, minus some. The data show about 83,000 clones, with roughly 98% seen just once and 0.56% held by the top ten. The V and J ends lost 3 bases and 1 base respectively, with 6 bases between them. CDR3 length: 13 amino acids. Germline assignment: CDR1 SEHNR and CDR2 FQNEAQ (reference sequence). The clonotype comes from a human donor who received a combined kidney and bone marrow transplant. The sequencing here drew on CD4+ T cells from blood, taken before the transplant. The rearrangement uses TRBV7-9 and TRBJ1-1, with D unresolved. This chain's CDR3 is CASSFSGNTEAFF. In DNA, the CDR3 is TGTGCCAGCAGCTTCTCGGGGAACACTGAAGCTTTCTTT. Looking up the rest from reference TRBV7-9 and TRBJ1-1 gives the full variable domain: DTGVSQNPRHKITKRGQNVTFRCDPISEHNRLYWYRQTLGQGPEFLTYFQNEAQLEKSRLLSDRFSAERPKGSFSTLEIQRTEQGDSAMYLCASSFSGNTEAFFGQGTRLTVV.